This entry describes one T cell receptor (beta chain). What it binds is not known. All donors were healthy Caucasians. TCRdb re-called the 5' RACE reads with MiXCR, one entry per CDR3 protein. The table shows around 480,000 distinct CDR3 sequences, with more than 13% occurring only once. Germline lookup yields CDR1 MDHEN and CDR2 SYDVKM. The CDR3 sequence is 16 residues long. The V gene end was trimmed by 3 bases and the J gene end by 4 bases; junction bases not matched to a gene: 8. This sample was taken from a study of identical twins. Study-level results: The presence of invariant MAIT and iNKT cells could partly confound analyses of zero-insertion sequences.

These data also featured in a second study, about yellow fever vaccine responses in identical twins.

This receptor was taken from a woman younger than 35 in good health. This chain uses TRBV28 with TRBJ2-3; 9 nucleotides agree with TRBD2. Material for sequencing was CD4+ T cells sorted from blood. This chain's CDR3 is CASSFHAGGPPDTQYF. Here the CDR3 DNA reads TGTGCCAGCAGTTTTCATGCGGGAGGGCCCCCAGATACGCAGTATTTT.